One sample yielded the 2 T cell receptor beta chains listed below, sequenced in a study of T cells in pancreatic ductal adenocarcinoma. The protocol was immunoSEQ multiplex PCR, while the TCRdb copy is restricted to in-frame clones and leaves out a portion. The sample lists roughly 100,000 clones, nearly 95% seen once, with roughly 3.1% in the top ten. Selected pancreatic ductal adenocarcinoma patients had undergone surgery without neoadjuvant therapy. Material: PBMCs. The receptor set was obtained from a human donor with pancreatic ductal adenocarcinoma.

CDR3 protein: CASSDRQGSGYTF. The CDR3 nucleotides are TGTGCCAGCAGTGACAGACAGGGGAGCGGCTACACCTTC. The chain links TRBV6-5 to TRBJ1-2; TRBD1 agrees at 8 bases. Germline CDR1 is MNHEY and CDR2 is SVGAGI. Losses at the gene ends were 5 bases for V and 8 bases for J; bases not matched to a gene: 7. CDR3 size: 13 residues.

The sample holds one count of this clone. The chain uses TRBV7-3 and TRBJ1-1, with 7 bases that match TRBD1. CDR3 length: 13 residues. V lost 5 bases to trimming and J lost 5 bases; unmatched junction nucleotides: 5. Per germline, CDR1 SGHTA and CDR2 FQGTGA. The CDR3 nucleotides are TGTGCCAGCAGCCCCCAGGGGGGTACTGAAGCTTTCTTT. It is translated as CASSPQGGTEAFF.